A single sample gave rise to the 21 T cell receptor beta chains below, sequenced in a study of T cell changes during pregnancy in multiple sclerosis. Produced via immunoSEQ multiplex PCR; TCRdb's table is partial and in-frame only. The sample yields about 55,000 clones, approximately 94% seen once. The sequencing used CD8+ T cells from peripheral blood mononuclear cells, collected in the third trimester of pregnancy. The receptor set was obtained from a female donor with multiple sclerosis, enrolled in a pregnancy study.

The chain links TRBV12-5 to TRBJ2-1; perhaps TRBD2 as D (5 bases). Deletions cut 1 base from V and 6 bases from J, with 13 bases between. The CDR3 covers 15 residues. Per the germline V gene, CDR1 is LGHNT and CDR2 is FRNRAP. This CDR3 reads CASGLGGVLGNEQFF. In DNA form, the CDR3 reads TGTGCTAGTGGTTTGGGGGGAGTCCTGGGCAATGAGCAGTTCTTC.

The chain is built from TRBV19 and TRBJ1-1; no clear D. V shed 6 bases and J shed 3 bases, with 8 bases lying between them. CDR3 size: 12 residues. Germline lookup yields CDR1 LNHDA and CDR2 SQIVND (reference sequence). In DNA form, the CDR3 reads TGTGCCAGTAGCCGGGATTACACTGAAGCTTTCTTT. Its protein is CASSRDYTEAFF.

There are a few counts of this clone. This chain uses TRBV7-2 with TRBJ1-3, with 8 bases fitting TRBD1. Looked up from germline, CDR1 is SGHTA and CDR2 is FQGNSA. CDR3 size: 15 residues. The V segment lost 2 bases and the J segment 8 bases; nucleotides outside the gene matches: 8. The CDR3 region is CASSLRTGNGDTIYF. CDR3 nucleotide sequence: TGTGCCAGCAGCTTACGGACAGGGAACGGGGACACCATATATTTT.

The chain couples TRBV9 to TRBJ2-7, with TRBD1 as a possible D gene (5 bases). Looked up from germline, CDR1 is SGDLS and CDR2 is YYNGEE. This CDR3 contains 14 residues. The V end lost 2 bases, the J end lost 2 bases, and 11 bases lay between the germline ends. Here the CDR3 DNA reads TGTGCCAGCAGCGTTACCGACAGTCCCTACGAGCAGTACTTC. It is translated as CASSVTDSPYEQYF.

The chain combines TRBV7-8 with TRBJ2-2, with D unresolved. V was cut by 1 base and J by 0 bases, with 6 bases left in between. The germline V gene has CDR1 SGHVS and CDR2 FQNEAQ. This CDR3 contains 15 residues. The CDR3 DNA reads as TGTGCCAGCAGCTTAGGACAAGCGAACACCGGGGAGCTGTTTTTT. It is translated as CASSLGQANTGELFF. The variable domain in full, completed from reference TRBV7-8 and TRBJ2-2, reads GAGVSQSPRYKVAKRGQDVALRCDPISGHVSLFWYQQALGQGPEFLTYFQNEAQLDKSGLPSDRFFAERPEGSVSTLKIQRTQQEDSAVYLCASSLGQANTGELFFGEGSRLTVL.

The chain uses TRBV7-7 and TRBJ2-2, with a weak D call TRBD2 (5 bases). CDR3 length equals 14 residues. The germline CDR1 and CDR2 sequences are SSHAT and FNYEAQ (reference sequence). V dropped 0 bases and J dropped 7 bases, with 9 bases sitting between them. The CDR3 DNA reads as TGTGCCAGCAGCTTAGCGACTAAAAGCGGGGAGCTGTTTTTT. Translating gives CASSLATKSGELFF.

J is TRBJ1-2 and V is TRBV25-1; 7 nucleotides match TRBD1. The CDR3 length is 16 residues. Germline V gene data show CDR1 as MGHDK and CDR2 as SYGVNS. Trimming at V came to 4 bases and at J to 2 bases, leaving 10 bases not matched to a gene. The chain's CDR3 is CASSVPNPGQNYGYTF. CDR3 nucleotides: TGTGCCAGCAGTGTCCCAAACCCGGGACAGAACTATGGCTACACCTTC.

A single count supports this clone. The V gene is TRBV14, the J gene TRBJ2-1; D not certain. In germline, CDR1 is SGHDN, CDR2 FVKESK. The CDR3 is made up of 17 amino acids. The ends were cut back, 0 bases at V and 2 bases at J, with 14 bases in the middle. The CDR3 region has the DNA TGTGCCAGCAGCCAAGATGGAACGAGAACAGCCTACAATGAGCAGTTCTTC. It is translated as CASSQDGTRTAYNEQFF.

V gene TRBV29-1 combines with J gene TRBJ2-7, with D possibly being TRBD2 (6 bases). In germline, CDR1 is SQVTM, CDR2 ANQGSEA. CDR3 length: 14 amino acids. V was clipped by 1 base and J by 3 bases, with 13 bases between them. The DNA for the CDR3 is TGCAGCGTTGAAGGTGGGCGCGGGGACTACGAGCAGTACTTC. This encodes CSVEGGRGDYEQYF.

The chain has TRBV6-5 and TRBJ2-7, with D tentatively TRBD1 (5 bases). Germline CDR1 and CDR2: MNHEY and SVGAGI. V lost 6 bases, J lost 6 bases, and 18 bases lay in between. The CDR3 loop spans 14 amino acids. The CDR3 reads CASRGLEGVSEQYF. CDR3 nucleotide sequence: TGTGCCAGCAGGGGCCTAGAAGGGGTCTCCGAGCAGTACTTC.

This clone was seen just once. The rearrangement uses TRBV6-5 and TRBJ2-5; D may be TRBD1 (5 bases). This CDR3 has 14 amino acids. Trimming took off 0 bases at V and 5 bases at J, with 10 bases between the two ends. Per the germline V gene, CDR1 is MNHEY and CDR2 is SVGAGI. In DNA, the CDR3 is TGTGCCAGCAGTTACTCAGGGGTTCTGGAGACCCAGTACTTC. It codes for CASSYSGVLETQYF.

This clone was counted only a few times. V gene TRBV2 combines with J gene TRBJ2-7, with D possibly TRBD2 on 6 matching bases. The V gene lost 11 bases and the J gene lost 3 bases, with 14 bases spanning the gap. The CDR3 runs to 12 residues. The V gene's germline CDR1 is SNHLY and CDR2 FYNNEI. CDR3 region: CAGTGLHYEQYF. Here the CDR3 DNA reads TGTGCCGGAACGGGACTTCACTACGAGCAGTACTTC.

The chain uses TRBV5-6 and TRBJ2-3, with TRBD2 identical over 7 bases. Germline trimming cut 0 bases from V and 1 base from J; bases unmatched to any gene: 5. From germline, CDR1 is SGHDT and CDR2 YYEEEE. The CDR3 extends over 16 amino acids. CDR3 in amino acids: CASSLGLAGRTDTQYF. CDR3 coding DNA: TGTGCCAGCAGCTTGGGGTTAGCGGGCCGCACAGATACGCAGTATTTT.

The chain employs TRBV18 and TRBJ2-1; D gene ambiguous. Germline-derived CDR1 and CDR2 are KGHSH and LQKENI. The V and J ends lost 2 bases and 4 bases respectively, with 9 bases between them. The CDR3 spans 14 residues. CDR3 residues: CASSPSWLYNEQFF. Here the CDR3 DNA reads TGTGCCAGCTCACCATCTTGGCTGTACAATGAGCAGTTCTTC.

V gene TRBV5-5 combines with J gene TRBJ2-7, with D perhaps TRBD1 (5 bases). This CDR3 is built from 14 residues. CDR1 is SGHKS, CDR2 YYEKEE, per germline (reference sequence). V was clipped by 4 bases and J by 1 base, with 12 bases between them. The CDR3 region is CASSPDSASYEQYF. The CDR3 coding sequence is TGTGCCAGCAGCCCCGACAGCGCGTCCTACGAGCAGTACTTC.

This rearrangement joins TRBV5-6 to TRBJ1-1; 9 bases are shared with TRBD1. This CDR3 contains 13 residues. J was trimmed by 8 bases and V by 0 bases; bases with no gene match: 2. The germline V gene encodes CDR1 SGHDT and CDR2 YYEEEE. The CDR3 coding sequence is TGTGCCAGCAGCTTGGAAGGACAGGGGGAAGCTTTCTTT. This translates into CASSLEGQGEAFF.

V usage is TRBV5-8 and J usage is TRBJ2-2; 7 nucleotides agree with TRBD1. Per the germline V gene, CDR1 is SGHTS and CDR2 is YDEGEE. J was trimmed by 4 bases and V by 0 bases; bases with no gene match: 3. The CDR3 runs 15 residues. The CDR3: CASSLGQGVTGELFF. CDR3 sequence (DNA): TGTGCCAGCAGCTTGGGACAGGGAGTCACCGGGGAGCTGTTTTTT.

The chain joins TRBV27 to TRBJ1-5, with TRBD1 identical over 9 bases. Germline CDR1 and CDR2: MNHEY and SMNVEV (reference sequence). V lost 4 bases, J lost 8 bases, and 6 bases stayed unmatched. CDR3 length: 14 residues. The chain's CDR3 is CASSSTGGLEPQHF. The CDR3 bases are TGTGCCAGCAGTTCAACAGGGGGCCTTGAGCCCCAGCATTTT.

This clone was picked up one time. The genes are TRBV25-1 and TRBJ2-7; 10 nucleotides match TRBD1. CDR1 is MGHDK, CDR2 SYGVNS, per germline. The CDR3 extends over 13 amino acids. Unmatched junction bases numbered 1, after V lost 2 bases and J lost 6 bases. CDR3 loop: CASSEDRGREQYF. The CDR3 DNA follows: TGTGCCAGCAGTGAAGACAGGGGGCGCGAGCAGTACTTC.

This rearrangement joins TRBV9 to TRBJ1-2; D remains ambiguous. Trimming shortened V by 0 bases and J by 3 bases, and 9 bases separated the two germline ends. The CDR3 covers 14 residues. Looked up from germline, CDR1 is SGDLS and CDR2 is YYNGEE. The DNA for the CDR3 is TGTGCCAGCAGCGTAGCTACGGGTTACTATGGCTACACCTTC. It specifies CASSVATGYYGYTF.

The J gene is TRBJ1-2, the V gene TRBV30; weak D call: TRBD1 (6 bases). CDR3 length: 14 amino acids. CDR1 and CDR2 from the germline V gene are GTSNPN and SVGIG (reference sequence). The V end lost 2 bases, the J end lost 5 bases, and 15 bases lay between the germline ends. In nucleotides, the CDR3 is TGTGCCTGGAGTACCCGGACAGCCATGTATGGCTACACCTTC. As protein: CAWSTRTAMYGYTF.